These 6 T cell receptor beta chains share one sample of origin, sequenced in a study of identical twins' blood T cells. Using its own MiXCR run on the 5' RACE reads, TCRdb lists one record per CDR3 protein. The data show roughly 380,000 distinct CDR3 sequences, with over 25% seen just once and 5.5% to 7% held by the top ten. Sequencing was done on a sample of PBMCs. Source of these receptors: a woman between 18 and 50 years old in good health.

The genes are TRBV23-1 and TRBJ2-5; TRBD1 might be the D (6 bases). TRBV23-1 is given ORF status, its function remaining uncertain. This CDR3 contains 15 residues. Deletions cut 0 bases from V and 2 bases from J, with 10 bases between. The CDR3 sequence: CASSQSIQGQETQYF. In DNA, the CDR3 is TGCGCCAGCAGTCAATCCATTCAGGGGCAAGAGACCCAGTACTTC.

The V and J genes are TRBV6-6 and TRBJ2-2; TRBD1 agrees at 7 bases. Per germline, CDR1 MNHNY and CDR2 SVGAGI (reference sequence). J was trimmed by 5 bases and V by 4 bases; bases with no gene match: 4. CDR3 size: 14 residues. This chain's CDR3 is CASSLQGWTGELFF. CDR3 DNA: TGTGCCAGCAGTTTACAGGGGTGGACCGGGGAGCTGTTTTTT.

The chain joins TRBV11-2 to TRBJ2-7, with D tentatively TRBD2 (7 bases). V was pared by 3 bases and J by 2 bases, with 14 bases between. The CDR3 covers 15 residues. CDR1 SGHAT and CDR2 FQNNGV come from the germline V gene. As DNA, the CDR3 is TGTGCCAGCAGCTTCTTCGGGGGGCCAGCCTACGAGCAGTACTTC. Translation: CASSFFGGPAYEQYF. The whole variable domain, remainder taken from reference TRBV11-2 and TRBJ2-7, is EAGVAQSPRYKIIEKRQSVAFWCNPISGHATLYWYQQILGQGPKLLIQFQNNGVVDDSQLPKDRFSAERLKGVDSTLKIQPAKLEDSAVYLCASSFFGGPAYEQYFGPGTRLTVT.

The chain uses TRBV12-3 or TRBV12-4 and TRBJ1-5, with 7 nucleotides matching TRBD1. Trimming removed 7 bases from V and 7 bases from J; junction bases left unmatched: 7. The CDR3 runs to 13 residues. The CDR3 DNA follows: TGTGCCAGCATGGGGACAGAGGGACAGCCCCAGCATTTT. It is translated as CASMGTEGQPQHF.

This chain uses TRBV5-6 with TRBJ1-5; unclear D gene. In germline, CDR1 is SGHDT, CDR2 YYEEEE. With 1 base removed from V and 8 bases from J, the gap between germline ends came to 10 bases. This CDR3 has 13 residues. The CDR3 reads CASSLLDGEPQHF. CDR3 DNA: TGTGCCAGCAGCTTGTTGGATGGCGAGCCCCAGCATTTT.

This clonotype appeared once. The chain couples TRBV19 to TRBJ2-1, with TRBD2 matching 11 bases. V shed 5 bases and J 5 bases; nucleotides not matched to a gene: 8. The CDR3 totals 16 residues. The germline gives CDR1 LNHDA, CDR2 SQIVND (reference sequence). CDR3 sequence: CASSPRTSGWNNEQFF. The CDR3 DNA sequence: TGTGCCAGTAGTCCAAGGACTAGCGGGTGGAACAATGAGCAGTTCTTC.